Sequencing of this T cell receptor beta chain was carried out in a study of beta chain features in type 1 diabetes. General study findings and limits: A PCR bias possibly favoring shorter templates would apply equally to patients and controls. Cells expressing TCR highly could be over-represented by cDNA sequencing.

CD4+ naive, central memory, regulatory and stem cell-like memory cells were sorted via CD45RO/CCR7/CD25/CD127/CD95/CD27. Purity (above 95%) was reached by all sorted populations. Concerning this clone itself: As yet, its antigen is unknown.

Expressed TCRB transcripts got sequenced, as all isolated RNA was reverse transcribed. The method was immunoSEQ multiplex PCR; TCRdb's version includes in-frame clones alone and lacks a portion of them. The sample holds a few hundred thousand clones, approximately 31% seen once. Germline assignment: CDR1 MDHEN and CDR2 SYDVKM. The V and J ends lost 10 bases and 2 bases, in that order; junction bases with no gene match: 7. This CDR3 region has 14 residues. The V call is TRBV28, the J call TRBJ2-7, with 11 bases that match TRBD1. Material for sequencing was naive CD4+ T cells from blood. The source of this sequence is a man between 18 and 29 years old in good health. The CDR3, as DNA: TGTGCCACCCGGGGACAGGGGGGTCCCTACGAGCAGTACTTC. Protein sequence: CATRGQGGPYEQYF.